Following are 20 T cell receptor beta chains from one sample sequenced in a study of shared clonotypes between healthy human individuals. Data came from immunoSEQ multiplex PCR; TCRdb stores just in-frame clones and leaves some out. The sample records about 980,000 clones, approximately 80% being singletons. Sequencing used memory CD4+ T cells sorted from blood. Regarding subset: CD45RA-negative fraction. The origin of the receptors is a man aged 18 to 30 in good health.

There are a few counts of this clone. The chain has TRBV7-2 and TRBJ2-2; TRBD2 might be the D (7 bases). Trimming pared 3 bases from V and 5 bases from J, leaving 22 bases between. Germline V gene lookup returns CDR1 SGHTA and CDR2 FQGNSA. This CDR3 is built from 18 residues. The CDR3 loop reads CASSLDTRGGFRTGELFF. The CDR3 DNA sequence: TGTGCCAGCAGCTTGGACACTCGCGGGGGCTTCAGGACCGGGGAGCTGTTTTTT.

With regard to this clone: This specimen includes other DNA sequences encoding the same CDR3. V usage is TRBV18 and J usage is TRBJ1-1; no clear D gene. Deletions cut 3 bases from V and 1 base from J, with 6 bases between. The CDR3 length is 13 residues. The germline gives CDR1 KGHSH, CDR2 LQKENI. CDR3 in amino acids: CASSPTRNTEAFF. The CDR3 DNA sequence: TGTGCCAGCTCACCTACAAGGAACACTGAAGCTTTCTTT.

CDR3 sequence: CAITGTETYEQYF. For the CDR3, the DNA is TGTGCCATCACGGGGACAGAAACCTACGAGCAGTACTTC. The chain combines TRBV28 with TRBJ2-7, with 7 bases identical to TRBD1. V dropped 10 bases and J dropped 2; count of bases not matched to a gene: 8. CDR3 length equals 13 residues. Germline V gene data show CDR1 as MDHEN and CDR2 as SYDVKM.

The chain joins TRBV14 to TRBJ1-5; no definite D call. The V end lost 0 bases, the J end lost 11 bases, and 11 bases lay between the germline ends. The CDR3 runs 13 residues. Germline V gives CDR1 SGHDN, CDR2 FVKESK. The CDR3 protein is CASSQDVVSAQHF. The CDR3 nucleotides are TGTGCCAGCAGCCAAGACGTCGTATCCGCCCAGCATTTT.

The chain employs TRBV7-2 and TRBJ1-3, with 7 bases aligning to TRBD1. Trimming removed 1 base from V and 4 bases from J; junction bases left unmatched: 7. This CDR3 is built from 16 residues. Germline CDR1 and CDR2: SGHTA and FQGNSA. In DNA form, the CDR3 reads TGTGCCAGCAGCTTAGTACCAGCCAGGGGGGGAAACACCATATATTTT. Translating it yields CASSLVPARGGNTIYF. Drawing the rest from reference TRBV7-2 and TRBJ1-3, the complete variable domain is GAGVSQSPSNKVTEKGKDVELRCDPISGHTALYWYRQSLGQGLEFLIYFQGNSAPDKSGLPSDRFSAERTGGSVSTLTIQRTQQEDSAVYLCASSLVPARGGNTIYFGEGSWLTVV.

The chain carries TRBV29-1 and TRBJ2-6; 7 nucleotides agree with TRBD1. V lost 2 bases and J lost 0; bases outside the gene matches: 10. There are 18 residues in the CDR3. CDR1 is SQVTM, CDR2 ANQGSEA, per germline. The CDR3 DNA is TGCAGCGTTGAATTGGGAACAGGGGTCCGCTCTGGGGCCAACGTCCTGACTTTC. Its translation: CSVELGTGVRSGANVLTF. The full variable domain, in which reference TRBV29-1 and TRBJ2-6 provide the parts outside the CDR3, is SAVISQKPSRDICQRGTSLTIQCQVDSQVTMMFWYRQQPGQSLTLIATANQGSEATYESGFVIDKFPISRPNLTFSTLTVSNMSPEDSSIYLCSVELGTGVRSGANVLTFGAGSRLTVL.

The chain has TRBV10-3 and TRBJ1-1; D is ambiguous. CDR1 and CDR2 (germline): ENHRY, SYGVKD. The CDR3 runs 11 residues. V gave up 11 bases and J gave up 4 bases, with 11 bases separating them. For the CDR3, the DNA is TGTGCCTCGCGGGGTACCACTGAAGCTTTCTTT. It is translated as CASRGTTEAFF.

The V gene is TRBV21-1, the J gene TRBJ2-1; TRBD2 is the table's D call, not checked against the DNA. TRBV21-1 is tagged as a pseudogene. The CDR3 extends over 14 amino acids. The CDR3: CARTGTSGINEQFF. Written as DNA, the CDR3 is TGTGCCAGGACCGGGACTAGCGGGATTAATGAGCAGTTCTTC.

Points on this clone: This CDR3 is also generated by other DNA sequences in the sample. The chain uses TRBV10-3 and TRBJ1-1; unclear D gene. Trimming cost V 4 bases and J 5 bases, with 5 bases left between them. Germline V CDR1 and CDR2: ENHRY, SYGVKD. This CDR3 has 11 residues. The DNA for the CDR3 is TGTGCCATCAGTGTGGGGACTGAAGCTTTCTTT. It encodes CAISVGTEAFF.

The chain employs TRBV5-1 and TRBJ2-7; D possibly uses TRBD1 or TRBD2 (7 bases each). Trimming removed 4 bases from V and 0 bases from J, with 11 bases in between. Germline loops: CDR1 SGHRS, CDR2 YFSETQ. This CDR3 comprises 14 residues. The CDR3 DNA follows: TGCGCCAGCAGCGGGAGGGACAGCTCCTACGAGCAGTACTTC. Its protein product is CASSGRDSSYEQYF.

Only a few counts were recorded for this clone. The V and J genes are TRBV5-6 and TRBJ1-4; tentative D call: TRBD1 (5 bases). Germline CDR1 SGHDT, CDR2 YYEEEE. Trimming left V 4 bases short and J 5 bases short, with 12 bases between. The CDR3 runs 14 residues. CDR3 bases: TGTGCCAGCAGCGGGCAGGGCCCAAATGAAAAACTGTTTTTT. Encoded protein: CASSGQGPNEKLFF.

V is TRBV5-1 and J is TRBJ2-3, with a weak D call TRBD2 (5 bases). This CDR3 contains 15 residues. Trimming removed 4 bases from V and 3 bases from J, with 15 bases in between. The germline gives CDR1 SGHRS, CDR2 YFSETQ. DNA for the CDR3: TGCGCCAGCAGCCTGGAGGACTCAAGGACAGATACGCAGTATTTT. Amino acid sequence: CASSLEDSRTDTQYF.

The V and J genes are TRBV7-6 and TRBJ1-2; no definite D call. Trimming stripped 0 bases from V and 4 bases from J, with 9 bases between. The CDR3 contains 14 residues. Germline V gene data show CDR1 as SGHVS and CDR2 as FNYEAQ. CDR3 sequence reads: CASSLARGFYGYTF. CDR3 sequence (DNA): TGTGCCAGCAGCTTAGCGCGCGGGTTCTATGGCTACACCTTC.

In this sample, this clone turned up many times. Other nucleotide sequences in the sample specify the same CDR3. This chain links TRBV6-6 with TRBJ2-7, with D perhaps TRBD2 (6 bases). CDR3 length: 14 amino acids. V shed 0 bases and J shed 0 bases, with 6 bases lying between them. Germline-derived CDR1 and CDR2 are MNHNY and SVGAGI (reference sequence). In DNA form, the CDR3 reads TGTGCCAGCAGTTACTCTAGCGGCTCCTACGAGCAGTACTTC. Amino acids: CASSYSSGSYEQYF.

The chain recombines TRBV13 with TRBJ2-5; 7 bases are shared with TRBD2. CDR1 PRHDT and CDR2 FYEKMQ come from the germline V gene (reference sequence). The ends lost 2 bases at V and 5 bases at J; junction bases unmatched: 2. There are 13 residues in the CDR3. CDR3 nucleotides: TGTGCCAGCAGCTTACCAGCGGGGGAGACCCAGTACTTC. Translating it yields CASSLPAGETQYF. Complete variable domain (other parts from reference TRBV13 and TRBJ2-5): AAGVIQSPRHLIKEKRETATLKCYPIPRHDTVYWYQQGPGQDPQFLISFYEKMQSDKGSIPDRFSAQQFSDYHSELNMSSLELGDSALYFCASSLPAGETQYFGPGTRLLVL.

For this clone: One end of the junction does not line up with germline, which may come from a read error. The chain has TRBV7-7 and TRBJ2-1, with 10 bases that match TRBD2. The CDR3 has 13 residues. Germline CDR1 SSHAT, CDR2 FNYEAQ (reference sequence). CDR3 loop: CASSGRGSGEQFF. In DNA form, the CDR3 reads TGTGCTAGCAGCGGGAGGGGTTCGGGTGAGCAGTTCTTC.

The chain employs TRBV7-8 and TRBJ2-7; 11 bases are shared with TRBD2. This CDR3 has 14 residues. V was clipped by 9 bases and J by 5 bases; unmatched bases: 9. The germline gives CDR1 SGHVS, CDR2 FQNEAQ. CDR3: CASTLAGGFDEQYF. CDR3 nucleotides: TGTGCCAGTACCCTAGCGGGGGGTTTCGACGAGCAGTACTTC.

This chain uses TRBV12-5 with TRBJ2-7; tentative D call: TRBD2 (6 bases). Germline V gene sequence: CDR1 LGHNT, CDR2 FRNRAP. Between the trimmed V and J ends, which lost 7 bases and 3 bases, there was a span of 16 bases. This CDR3 has 14 amino acids. The CDR3 sequence: CASAPQEGGYEQYF. CDR3 in DNA: TGTGCTAGTGCCCCCCAGGAGGGTGGCTACGAGCAGTACTTC.

The chain is built from TRBV5-4 and TRBJ2-7; D is possibly TRBD1 (6 bases). CDR1 and CDR2 from the germline V gene are SGHNT and YYREEE (reference sequence). Trimming took off 1 base at V and 2 bases at J, with 10 bases between the two ends. This CDR3 contains 14 residues. CDR3 nucleotide sequence: TGTGCCAGCAGCTTGCCGGACAGTCCCTACGAGCAGTACTTC. Translated: CASSLPDSPYEQYF.

A few counts support this clone. The chain is built from TRBV28 and TRBJ2-3; D call uncertain. Trimming left V 4 bases short and J 4 bases short, with 9 bases between. In germline, CDR1 is MDHEN, CDR2 SYDVKM. The CDR3 has 13 residues. The CDR3 nucleotides are TGTGCCAGCAGTTGGATCAGAGCAGATACGCAGTATTTT. As protein: CASSWIRADTQYF.